These T cell receptor beta chains were read from a single sample in a study of cytomegalovirus exposure and HLA in healthy donors. The data were produced by immunoSEQ multiplex PCR, yet TCRdb's version contains in-frame clones alone and is incomplete. Of around 210,000 clones in the sample, around 78% were seen once. Material for sequencing was PBMCs. The source is a boy between 5 and 17 years old in good health and CMV-seronegative. Each CDR3 is given with its conserved first and last residue. D genes are given only for firm matches. Clone sizes are given selectively: once, few, many, or a class where the clone is expanded.

DNA | CDR3 | V | D | J | size
TGTGCCAGCAGTACCTTGGGACTTTACGAGCAGTACTTC | CASSTLGLYEQYF | TRBV6-5 | NA | TRBJ2-7 | NA
TGTGCCAGCAGCCAAGATCTTTTGGGCCTTGGAGGCTACACCTTC | CASSQDLLGLGGYTF | TRBV14 | NA | TRBJ1-2 | NA
TGTGCCAGCAGCGTAGAGGGAGAGGATGAAAAACTGTTTTTT | CASSVEGEDEKLFF | TRBV9 | NA | TRBJ1-4 | NA
TGCGCCAGCAGCTTGCAGGTGGCGGAGACCCAGTACTTC | CASSLQVAETQYF | TRBV5-1 | NA | TRBJ2-5 | NA
TGTGCCAGCAGTGAAGCTATAACAGGGGCCGTGGAGACCCAGTACTTC | CASSEAITGAVETQYF | TRBV2 | TRBD1 | TRBJ2-5 | NA
TGCGCCAGCAGCCAAGGGGCTGGGGGCGGCTACACCTTC | CASSQGAGGGYTF | TRBV4-1 | NA | TRBJ1-2 | few
TGTGCCAGCAGTGAGGACGGGAGATCCCGCAATGAGCAGTTCTTC | CASSEDGRSRNEQFF | TRBV6-1 | NA | TRBJ2-1 | NA
TGTGCCAGCAGTTTATTCCGGGGCAATCAGCCCCAGCATTTT | CASSLFRGNQPQHF | TRBV27 | NA | TRBJ1-5 | NA
TGTGCCAGCAGTGCCATTTGGGAGCAGCCCCAGGCGACAGATACGCAGTATTTT | CASSAIWEQPQATDTQYF | TRBV25-1 | NA | TRBJ2-3 | NA
TGTGCCAGCAGCTTAGAAATCACTAGCGGGACCTACACAGATACGCAGTATTTT | CASSLEITSGTYTDTQYF | TRBV7-9 | TRBD2 | TRBJ2-3 | NA
TGTGCCAGCAGCGGATGGGGACAGGGGTCCTACGAGCAGTACTTC | CASSGWGQGSYEQYF | TRBV13 | TRBD1 | TRBJ2-7 | NA
TGCGCCAGCAGCTCCAAGACAGGGGGCCATTCACCCCTCCACTTT | CASSSKTGGHSPLHF | TRBV5-1 | TRBD1 | TRBJ1-6 | NA
TGTGCCTGGAAAAGGGGGAACTATGGCTACACCTTC | CAWKRGNYGYTF | TRBV30 | NA | TRBJ1-2 | NA
TGTGCCAGCAGTTACGGGGGACAGGGGGCAAATGGCTACACCTTC | CASSYGGQGANGYTF | TRBV6-5 | TRBD1 | TRBJ1-2 | once
TGTGCCAGCAGTGGGGCAGGTCAAGAGACCCAGTACTTC | CASSGAGQETQYF | TRBV2 | NA | TRBJ2-5 | NA
TGTGCCAGCAGCTGGCGGACAGGGGTTAATGAAAAACTGTTTTTT | CASSWRTGVNEKLFF | TRBV7-9 | TRBD1 | TRBJ1-4 | NA
TGTGCCAGCAGCCGTGAAGGACAGATCTATGGCTACACCTTC | CASSREGQIYGYTF | TRBV6-4 | NA | TRBJ1-2 | NA
TGTGCCTGGAGTGTAACCCTCGCAGGGGGCACCGGGGAGCTGTTTTTT | CAWSVTLAGGTGELFF | TRBV30 | TRBD1 | TRBJ2-2 | NA
TGTGCCACCAGCAGAGATGTGGCTCCCTACGAGCAGTACTTC | CATSRDVAPYEQYF | TRBV15 | NA | TRBJ2-7 | NA
TGTGCCAGCAGCTTGGATGGGGTCAGAATCGGGACTAGTGGGTACGAGCAGTACTTC | CASSLDGVRIGTSGYEQYF | TRBV5-4 | TRBD2 | TRBJ2-7 | NA
TGTGCCAGTAGTACTACATCACAGGGGCGCGAGCAGTACTTC | CASSTTSQGREQYF | TRBV19 | TRBD1 | TRBJ2-7 | few
TGTGCCAGTAGTACCCAAACAGGGAACCCTAGTGGAGGGGAGCTGTTTTTT | CASSTQTGNPSGGELFF | TRBV19 | NA | TRBJ2-2 | few
TGTGCCAGCAGCGCCTGGACAGGGGAGAGCAATCAGCCCCAGCATTTT | CASSAWTGESNQPQHF | TRBV11-2 | TRBD1 | TRBJ1-5 | NA
TGTGCCAGCAGCCAAGACCAGACAGGATTGGGGTCTATCGGTAACTATGGCTACACCTTC | CASSQDQTGLGSIGNYGYTF | TRBV4-2 | NA | TRBJ1-2 | NA
TGTGCCAGCAGCTCCGTTATGATCCCAGGGGGCGGGGCTTTCTTT | CASSSVMIPGGGAFF | TRBV7-9 | TRBD1 | TRBJ1-1 | NA
TGTGCCAGCAGCTTAACAGGGGATGAGAATTTT | CASSLTGDENF | TRBV5-6 | TRBD1 | TRBJ1-3 | NA
TGTGCCAGCAGATTCACTAGCGGGAGGGCGCGGCAGTACTTC | CASRFTSGRARQYF | TRBV6-1 | TRBD2 | TRBJ2-7 | once
TGTGCCAGCAGCAGCGGGGTGAGAGACTATGGCTACACCTTC | CASSSGVRDYGYTF | TRBV7-6 | NA | TRBJ1-2 | NA
TGTGCCAGCAGCTTAGTTACAGGGAACACCGGGGAGCTGTTTTTT | CASSLVTGNTGELFF | TRBV11-2 | NA | TRBJ2-2 | NA
TGTGCCAGCAGTTTATTCAGTGTAATTGATAGCAATCAGCCCCAGCATTTT | CASSLFSVIDSNQPQHF | TRBV27 | NA | TRBJ1-5 | once
TGTACCAGCAGTCCAACTAGGGCTGGCACTGAAGCTTTCTTT | CTSSPTRAGTEAFF | TRBV27 | NA | TRBJ1-1 | NA
TGCGCCAGCAGAACCGGGACAGATAACACTGAAGCTTTCTTT | CASRTGTDNTEAFF | TRBV5-1 | TRBD1 | TRBJ1-1 | NA
TGTGCCAGCTTACTAGCGGGGGACTACAATGAGCAGTTCTTC | CASLLAGDYNEQFF | TRBV6-1 | TRBD2 | TRBJ2-1 | NA
TGTGCCAGCAGCTCGACCCAAATTGGGACAATCCCCTACGAGCAGTACTTC | CASSSTQIGTIPYEQYF | TRBV5-6 | NA | TRBJ2-7 | few
TGTGCCACCTTACCGGGACAGGGGAGAAACAATGAGCAGTTCTTC | CATLPGQGRNNEQFF | TRBV6-1 | TRBD1 | TRBJ2-1 | NA
TGTGCCAGCTCACCACGCGAGGGCCGGAGTAATGAGCAGTTCTTC | CASSPREGRSNEQFF | TRBV18 | NA | TRBJ2-1 | once
TGCGCCAGCACCCGTAGGGCGACAGATGATAATTCACCCCTCCACTTT | CASTRRATDDNSPLHF | TRBV5-1 | NA | TRBJ1-6 | NA
TGTGCCAGCAGTGGAGATCCCGGGACAGCTAACTATGGCTACACCTTC | CASSGDPGTANYGYTF | TRBV6-1 | TRBD1 | TRBJ1-2 | NA
TGTGCCAGCAGCTGGACCAGCGGGGTGGGAGATACGCAGTATTTT | CASSWTSGVGDTQYF | TRBV5-4 | TRBD2 | TRBJ2-3 | NA
TGTGCCAGCACCATGTCGGACAGGCTCTATGGCTACACCTTC | CASTMSDRLYGYTF | TRBV6-1 | TRBD1 | TRBJ1-2 | NA
TGTGCCAGCAGTGAAGCAACAGGTGGCGGAAACACCATATATTTT | CASSEATGGGNTIYF | TRBV2 | NA | TRBJ1-3 | NA
TGTGCCAGCAGTGAATATAGAACTAGCGGGGGTACAGATACGCAGTATTTT | CASSEYRTSGGTDTQYF | TRBV25-1 | TRBD2 | TRBJ2-3 | NA
TGTGCCAGCAGCGCAGGGGCTGGCTACACCTTC | CASSAGAGYTF | TRBV5-6 | NA | TRBJ1-2 | NA
TGTGCCAGCAGTTACCGACAGGTGAACACTGAAGCTTTCTTT | CASSYRQVNTEAFF | TRBV6-6 | NA | TRBJ1-1 | NA
TGTGCCAGCAGTTACTCTTTTGGACTAGCGTTCCGGGAGCTGTTTTTT | CASSYSFGLAFRELFF | TRBV6-5 | TRBD2 | TRBJ2-2 | few
TGTGCCAGCAGCGTGGCAGTGGGAAACACCATATATTTT | CASSVAVGNTIYF | TRBV9 | NA | TRBJ1-3 | once
TGCGCCAGCAGTGAACAGGGGGCAACTGAAGCTTTCTTT | CASSEQGATEAFF | TRBV10-2 | TRBD1 | TRBJ1-1 | NA
TGTGCCAGCAGCTTGGTGGGTGGAGGTTCTGGAAACACCATATATTTT | CASSLVGGGSGNTIYF | TRBV5-5 | NA | TRBJ1-3 | NA
TGTGCCAGCAGCTTAAGCACAACTAATGAAAAACTGTTTTTT | CASSLSTTNEKLFF | TRBV5-6 | NA | TRBJ1-4 | NA
TGTGCCAGCTCACCAGGACAGGAGCAAGAGACCCAGTACTTC | CASSPGQEQETQYF | TRBV18 | TRBD1 | TRBJ2-5 | few
TGTGCCAGCAGCCAAGAACAGAACACTGAAGCTTTCTTT | CASSQEQNTEAFF | TRBV4-2 | NA | TRBJ1-1 | NA
TGTGCCAGCAGCCCACACCAGGGGGCAGGTTCTGGAAACACCATATATTTT | CASSPHQGAGSGNTIYF | TRBV9 | TRBD1 | TRBJ1-3 | NA
TGTGCCAGCAGCGGACTCCCTTACAATGAGCAGTTCTTC | CASSGLPYNEQFF | TRBV9 | NA | TRBJ2-1 | once
TGTGCCAGCAGCGTAGCGGGTCACCCCAGGGATGAGCAGTTCTTC | CASSVAGHPRDEQFF | TRBV9 | NA | TRBJ2-1 | NA
TGTGCCAGCAGGGAAACAGGGAGAGAGCAGTTCTTC | CASRETGREQFF | TRBV27 | NA | TRBJ2-1 | once
TGTGCCAGCAGTGGCCGGGGGAGGCCGAACACTGAAGCTTTCTTT | CASSGRGRPNTEAFF | TRBV25-1 | NA | TRBJ1-1 | NA
TGCGCCAGCAGTGAGGGGACAGGGGTGAACACTGAAGCTTTCTTT | CASSEGTGVNTEAFF | TRBV10-1 | TRBD1 | TRBJ1-1 | few
TGTGCCAGTAGTATCTTGGCGGGGGGGCTTAGTTACAATGAGCAGTTCTTC | CASSILAGGLSYNEQFF | TRBV19 | TRBD2 | TRBJ2-1 | once